The clone carrying this T cell receptor beta chain was seen a few times. The protocol was immunoSEQ multiplex PCR, while the TCRdb copy is restricted to in-frame clones and leaves out a portion. This sample has 40,000 to 50,000 clones; around 80% occur once, and the top ten carry 0.75% to 1%. The sort gate was single viable CD3+CD4+CD8-CD45RO+ cells for memory CD4+ T cells. This sample was taken from a study of memory CD4+ T cells and cytomegalovirus serostatus. Deletions cut 1 base from V and 2 bases from J, with 8 bases between. Germline V gene data show CDR1 as SGHRS and CDR2 as YFSETQ. CDR3 length: 14 amino acids.

Sequenced sample: memory CD4+ T cells from blood. The chain employs TRBV5-1 and TRBJ2-3; D is uncertain. The sequence derives from an adult in good health and CMV-seronegative. The DNA of the CDR3 is TGCGCCAGCAGCTTGCAACTCGCCACAGATACGCAGTATTTT. This encodes CASSLQLATDTQYF.